This T cell receptor beta chain was documented in a study of blood T cell repertoires in COVID-19. Produced via immunoSEQ multiplex PCR; TCRdb's table is partial and in-frame only. The table lists around 86,000 clones, 75% to 90% of them singletons. Germline lookup yields CDR1 LNHDA and CDR2 SQIVND (reference sequence). V lost 4 bases, J lost 5 bases, and 5 bases stayed unmatched. This CDR3 is 14 amino acids long. This clonotype originated in a human donor in a cohort sampled during active COVID-19. V gene TRBV19 combines with J gene TRBJ2-4; 7 bases fit TRBD1. The sample taken for sequencing was peripheral blood. DNA for the CDR3: TGTGCCAGTAGTACCCGGGACAGTCAAAACATTCAGTACTTC. Translating gives CASSTRDSQNIQYF.